Below are 30 T cell receptor beta chains sequenced from a single sample in a study of blood T cell repertoires in COVID-19. Only in-frame clones appear in the TCRdb table, and some are missing; sequencing was by immunoSEQ multiplex PCR. The sample has around 280,000 clones, roughly 90% seen once. Sequencing was performed on PBMCs or T cells enriched from blood (not recorded which). Receptor source: a woman in her thirties or forties who had recovered from COVID-19.

The V call is TRBV5-4, the J call TRBJ1-3, with a possible D match to TRBD1 (6 bases). In germline, CDR1 is SGHNT, CDR2 YYREEE (reference sequence). The CDR3 extends over 14 amino acids. Trimming removed 0 bases from V and 4 bases from J, with 8 bases in between. This chain's CDR3 is CASSLDRVGNTIYF. The CDR3 bases are TGTGCCAGCAGCTTGGACAGGGTCGGAAACACCATATATTTT.

V and J are TRBV6-5 and TRBJ1-1, with TRBD1 matching over 9 bases. V shed 6 bases, J shed 1 base, and the junction held 6 bases outside the gene matches. This CDR3 has 15 residues. The germline V gene has CDR1 MNHEY and CDR2 SVGAGI. The CDR3 spells CASRPRTGANTEAFF. The CDR3 coding sequence is TGTGCCAGCAGACCACGGACAGGGGCGAACACTGAAGCTTTCTTT.

Note on this clone: Other nucleotide sequences from this sample produce the same CDR3. The gene calls are TRBV5-5 and TRBJ2-7; TRBD1 matches at 7 bases. With 3 bases clipped from V and 4 bases from J, the junction kept 1 base outside the gene matches. The germline V gene encodes CDR1 SGHKS and CDR2 YYEKEE (reference sequence). The CDR3 covers 12 residues. The CDR3 is CASSSQGYEQYF. The CDR3 DNA is TGTGCCAGCAGCTCACAGGGGTACGAGCAGTACTTC.

The CDR3 protein is CASSPLGQGGVKLFF. In DNA form, the CDR3 reads TGTGCCAGCAGTCCTCTGGGACAGGGGGGGGTAAAACTGTTTTTT. This chain joins TRBV25-1 and TRBJ1-4, with TRBD1 matching over 11 bases. This CDR3 has 15 amino acids. J gave up 10 bases and V 5 bases, and 9 bases lay outside the gene matches. Germline V gene data show CDR1 as MGHDK and CDR2 as SYGVNS.

This chain links TRBV30 with TRBJ1-2; a possible D gene is TRBD1 (5 bases). CDR3 length equals 12 residues. The germline V and J ends were trimmed by 1 base and 8 bases, with 11 bases remaining between them. The V gene's germline CDR1 is GTSNPN and CDR2 SVGIG (reference sequence). CDR3 loop: CAWSGGLGGYTF. CDR3 nucleotide sequence: TGTGCCTGGAGTGGGGGCCTAGGGGGCTACACCTTC.

The rearrangement joins TRBV5-1 to TRBJ1-1; D is ambiguous. Germline-derived CDR1 and CDR2 are SGHRS and YFSETQ. V lost 1 base, J lost 4 bases, and 14 bases lay in between. The CDR3 contains 15 residues. In DNA form, the CDR3 reads TGCGCCAGCAGCTTGCAAGGATGGAGTGGCACTGAAGCTTTCTTT. Its protein is CASSLQGWSGTEAFF.

The chain links TRBV7-9 to TRBJ1-4, with a possible D match to TRBD1 (6 bases). From germline, CDR1 is SEHNR and CDR2 FQNEAQ (reference sequence). There are 17 residues in the CDR3. Trimming left V 0 bases short and J 0 bases short, with 11 bases between. The CDR3 spells CASSLARTDATNEKLFF. The CDR3 nucleotides are TGTGCCAGCAGCTTAGCGCGGACAGATGCAACTAATGAAAAACTGTTTTTT.

This clone was detected ten times or more. The chain links TRBV5-1 to TRBJ1-2; D not certain. V shed 0 bases and J shed 4 bases, with 10 bases lying between them. CDR3 length: 14 amino acids. CDR1 SGHRS and CDR2 YFSETQ come from the germline V gene. The CDR3 bases are TGCGCCAGCAGCTTGGATCCCCCTAGCTATGGCTACACCTTC. Protein sequence: CASSLDPPSYGYTF.

The chain combines TRBV30 with TRBJ2-7, with D tentatively TRBD2 (6 bases). The CDR3 contains 12 residues. Germline assignment: CDR1 GTSNPN and CDR2 SVGIG (reference sequence). Trimming shortened V by 4 bases and J by 0 bases, and 7 bases separated the two germline ends. This CDR3 is CAWNGGSYEQYF. The CDR3 nucleotides read TGTGCCTGGAACGGGGGCTCCTACGAGCAGTACTTC. Together with reference TRBV30 and TRBJ2-7, the CDR3 gives the full variable domain: SQTIHQWPATLVQPVGSPLSLECTVEGTSNPNLYWYRQAAGRGLQLLFYSVGIGQISSEVPQNLSASRPQDRQFILSSKKLLLSDSGFYLCAWNGGSYEQYFGPGTRLTVT.

The J gene is TRBJ1-1, the V gene TRBV2; a possible D gene is TRBD1 (5 bases). V was pared by 0 bases and J by 8 bases, with 16 bases between. Germline CDR1 SNHLY, CDR2 FYNNEI. The CDR3 is 15 amino acids. In nucleotides, the CDR3 is TGTGCCAGCAGTGAAGCGGCAGGGACCGGGAGCGAAGCTTTCTTT. This gives the protein CASSEAAGTGSEAFF.

V is TRBV28 and J is TRBJ1-6, with 9 positions matching TRBD1. Trimming cost V 6 bases and J 7 bases; bases outside gene matches: 4. This CDR3 has 14 amino acids. The germline gives CDR1 MDHEN, CDR2 SYDVKM. The CDR3 sequence: CASSLGTGNSPLHF. The CDR3 DNA reads as TGTGCCAGCAGCCTCGGGACAGGGAATTCACCCCTCCACTTT.

The gene calls are TRBV29-1 and TRBJ2-7, with D possibly TRBD1 on 6 matching bases. The CDR3 has 13 amino acids. The germline CDR1 and CDR2 sequences are SQVTM and ANQGSEA. Trimming left V 6 bases short and J 6 bases short, with 18 bases between. The CDR3 protein is CSVKPTGWGEQYF. CDR3 nucleotides: TGCAGCGTCAAACCAACAGGGTGGGGCGAGCAGTACTTC.

In this sample, this clone turned up once. The chain is built from TRBV7-6 and TRBJ2-7; maybe TRBD2 (6 bases). From germline, CDR1 is SGHVS and CDR2 FNYEAQ. V was clipped by 5 bases and J by 5 bases, with 19 bases between them. This CDR3 is 15 amino acids long. CDR3: CASSLGAAGPNEQYF. CDR3 bases: TGTGCCAGCAGCCTAGGGGCGGCGGGGCCTAACGAGCAGTACTTC. Complete variable domain (other parts from reference TRBV7-6 and TRBJ2-7): GAGVSQSPRYKVTKRGQDVALRCDPISGHVSLYWYRQALGQGPEFLTYFNYEAQQDKSGLPNDRFSAERPEGSISTLTIQRTEQRDSAMYRCASSLGAAGPNEQYFGPGTRLTVT.

The chain employs TRBV9 and TRBJ2-3, with 10 bases aligning to TRBD1. This CDR3 has 16 residues. Germline V gives CDR1 SGDLS, CDR2 YYNGEE. The ends lost 5 bases at V and 6 bases at J; junction bases unmatched: 12. This CDR3 is CASSRQGAVAQDTQYF. The DNA for the CDR3 is TGTGCCAGCAGTCGACAGGGGGCTGTCGCACAGGATACGCAGTATTTT.

J is TRBJ1-1 and V is TRBV4-1; the match to TRBD1 covers 8 bases. The CDR3 is made up of 13 amino acids. Looked up from germline, CDR1 is MGHRA and CDR2 is YSYEKL. V shed 5 bases, J shed 5 bases, and the junction held 4 bases outside the gene matches. In DNA form, the CDR3 reads TGCGCCAGCAGCTCACGGACAGGGACTGAAGCTTTCTTT. Amino acid sequence: CASSSRTGTEAFF.

The V and J genes are TRBV11-2 and TRBJ2-5; tentatively, D is TRBD2 (6 bases). The germline V and J ends were trimmed by 3 bases and 0 bases, with 14 bases remaining between them. The CDR3 sequence is 16 residues long. In germline, CDR1 is SGHAT, CDR2 FQNNGV. CDR3 region: CASSFGSGLNQETQYF. CDR3 nucleotides: TGTGCCAGCAGCTTTGGTAGCGGACTAAACCAAGAGACCCAGTACTTC.

This chain links TRBV5-1 with TRBJ2-7; D perhaps matches TRBD2 (6 bases). The CDR3 extends over 15 amino acids. V was shortened by 2 bases and J by 0 bases, with 12 bases between the two germline ends. CDR1 SGHRS and CDR2 YFSETQ come from the germline V gene. In DNA form, the CDR3 reads TGCGCCAGCAGCTTCGGCGGGACGTACTCCTACGAGCAGTACTTC. It codes for CASSFGGTYSYEQYF.

The rearrangement joins TRBV5-4 to TRBJ1-4; TRBD1 matches at 7 bases. Germline V lookup: CDR1 SGHNT, CDR2 YYREEE (reference sequence). The CDR3 sequence is 15 residues long. J gave up 5 bases and V 4 bases, and 8 bases lay outside the gene matches. Written as DNA, the CDR3 is TGTGCCAGCAGCACGGGAGGGACAGTCAATGAAAAACTGTTTTTT. Encoded protein: CASSTGGTVNEKLFF.

The chain employs TRBV12-5 and TRBJ1-1; D uncertain. Per the germline V gene, CDR1 is LGHNT and CDR2 is FRNRAP. The CDR3 contains 15 residues. V was trimmed by 0 bases and J by 2 bases, leaving 10 bases between them. The CDR3 region has the DNA TGTGCTAGTGGTTTGGTACTTGCTACTAACACTGAAGCTTTCTTT. This translates into CASGLVLATNTEAFF. The entire variable domain, with the rest obtained from reference TRBV12-5 and TRBJ1-1, is as follows: DARVTQTPRHKVTEMGQEVTMRCQPILGHNTVFWYRQTMMQGLELLAYFRNRAPLDDSGMPKDRFSAEMPDATLATLKIQPSEPRDSAVYFCASGLVLATNTEAFFGQGTRLTVV.

This clone was seen only a few times. The rearrangement links TRBV6-5 to TRBJ1-4, with a tentative D call TRBD1 (5 bases). Germline values: CDR1 MNHEY, CDR2 SVGAGI. The CDR3 consists of 15 residues. The V and J ends lost 6 bases and 8 bases respectively, with 19 bases between them. This CDR3 reads CASSRGTDLGEKLFF. As DNA, the CDR3 is TGTGCCAGCAGCCGGGGGACTGATCTTGGGGAAAAACTGTTTTTT.

The chain joins TRBV4-3 to TRBJ1-2, with a possible D match to TRBD1 (5 bases). Deletions cut 0 bases from V and 1 base from J, with 18 bases between. CDR3 size: 18 residues. From germline, CDR1 is LGHNA and CDR2 YSLEER. CDR3 in amino acids: CASSQERSWQGSNYGYTF. Here the CDR3 DNA reads TGCGCCAGCAGCCAAGAGCGGTCATGGCAGGGTAGTAACTATGGCTACACCTTC.

The chain has TRBV2 and TRBJ1-1, with D possibly matching TRBD1 (6 bases). Deletions cut 6 bases from V and 1 base from J, with 12 bases between. The CDR3 spans 14 residues. The germline V gene encodes CDR1 SNHLY and CDR2 FYNNEI. Here the CDR3 DNA reads TGTGCCAGCAGCGGACAGTTTAGGAACACTGAAGCTTTCTTT. Its translation is CASSGQFRNTEAFF. The full variable domain, completed using reference TRBV2 and TRBJ1-1, is EPEVTQTPSHQVTQMGQEVILRCVPISNHLYFYWYRQILGQKVEFLVSFYNNEISEKSEIFDDQFSVERPDGSNFTLKIRSTKLEDSAMYFCASSGQFRNTEAFFGQGTRLTVV.

The V call is TRBV5-1, the J call TRBJ1-1; unclear D gene. Trimming took 2 bases from V and 1 from J, leaving 6 bases between them. Per germline, CDR1 SGHRS and CDR2 YFSETQ. This CDR3 has 13 amino acids. The CDR3 here is CASSFEGNTEAFF. CDR3 in DNA: TGCGCCAGCAGCTTCGAGGGGAACACTGAAGCTTTCTTT.

The rearrangement joins TRBV5-1 to TRBJ2-2; a weak D match, TRBD1 (6 bases). CDR3 size: 13 residues. The V gene's germline CDR1 is SGHRS and CDR2 YFSETQ. Trimming cost V 3 bases and J 7 bases, with 10 bases left between them. In DNA form, the CDR3 reads TGCGCCAGCAGCTCACAGGGTCACGGGGAGCTGTTTTTT. This encodes CASSSQGHGELFF.

This clone has only a few counts. The chain is built from TRBV7-9 and TRBJ1-4, with unresolved D. This CDR3 contains 17 residues. Germline CDR1 and CDR2: SEHNR and FQNEAQ (reference sequence). The germline V and J ends were trimmed by 4 bases and 0 bases, with 15 bases remaining between them. The CDR3 spells CASSSPFSGSTNEKLFF. The CDR3 nucleotides read TGTGCCAGCAGCTCCCCCTTCTCAGGTTCAACTAATGAAAAACTGTTTTTT.

The J gene is TRBJ2-4, the V gene TRBV5-8, with D uncertain. Trimming shortened V by 6 bases and J by 9 bases, and 13 bases separated the two germline ends. Per the germline V gene, CDR1 is SGHTS and CDR2 is YDEGEE. The CDR3 contains 12 residues. The CDR3, as DNA: TGTGCCAGCACCCTCCCCGGTAGCATTCAGTACTTC. Protein sequence: CASTLPGSIQYF. Supplemented by reference TRBV5-8 and TRBJ2-4, the full variable domain reads EAGVTQSPTHLIKTRGQQATLRCSPISGHTSVYWYQQALGLGLQFLLWYDEGEERNRGNFPPRFSGRQFPNYSSELNVNALELEDSALYLCASTLPGSIQYFGAGTRLSVL.

This clone was seen a handful of times. V is TRBV5-1 and J is TRBJ1-2, with D unclear. Germline V gene lookup returns CDR1 SGHRS and CDR2 YFSETQ. This CDR3 contains 14 residues. Trimming took 0 bases from V and 4 from J, leaving 10 bases between them. The CDR3 region is CASSLGMSGYGYTF. CDR3 nucleotides: TGCGCCAGCAGCTTGGGAATGAGCGGCTATGGCTACACCTTC. The complete variable domain, with remaining parts taken from reference TRBV5-1 and TRBJ1-2, reads KAGVTQTPRYLIKTRGQQVTLSCSPISGHRSVSWYQQTPGQGLQFLFEYFSETQRNKGNFPGRFSGRQFSNSRSEMNVSTLELGDSALYLCASSLGMSGYGYTFGSGTRLTVV.

This clone turned up a few times. V usage is TRBV30 and J usage is TRBJ1-1; 10 bases align to TRBD1. With V trimmed by 3 bases and J by 8 bases, 6 bases remained unmatched. Germline CDR1 reads GTSNPN; CDR2 reads SVGIG (reference sequence). The CDR3 extends over 13 amino acids. CDR3: CAWSPDRGLEAFF. In DNA form, the CDR3 reads TGTGCCTGGAGCCCCGACAGGGGGCTGGAAGCTTTCTTT. Drawing the rest from reference TRBV30 and TRBJ1-1, the complete variable domain is SQTIHQWPATLVQPVGSPLSLECTVEGTSNPNLYWYRQAAGRGLQLLFYSVGIGQISSEVPQNLSASRPQDRQFILSSKKLLLSDSGFYLCAWSPDRGLEAFFGQGTRLTVV.

There are a few counts of this clone. CDR3 sequence (DNA): TGTGCCAGCAGCTCAAAGCTTATCGGGAGGGGAGAAGAGACCCAGTACTTC. This codes for CASSSKLIGRGEETQYF. The chain employs TRBV7-2 and TRBJ2-5, with 8 bases identical to TRBD2. The CDR3 is made up of 17 amino acids. CDR1 is SGHTA, CDR2 FQGNSA, per germline. V lost 4 bases to trimming and J lost 3 bases; unmatched junction nucleotides: 13.

This sequence joins TRBV19 and TRBJ1-2; D uncertain. Trimming took 5 bases from V and 0 from J, leaving 13 bases between them. The CDR3 is 15 residues long. Per the germline V gene, CDR1 is LNHDA and CDR2 is SQIVND (reference sequence). The chain's CDR3 is CASSGEGRANYGYTF. CDR3 in DNA: TGTGCCAGTAGTGGAGAAGGGAGAGCTAACTATGGCTACACCTTC. The variable domain in full, completed from reference TRBV19 and TRBJ1-2, reads DGGITQSPKYLFRKEGQNVTLSCEQNLNHDAMYWYRQDPGQGLRLIYYSQIVNDFQKGDIAEGYSVSREKKESFPLTVTSAQKNPTAFYLCASSGEGRANYGYTFGSGTRLTVV.